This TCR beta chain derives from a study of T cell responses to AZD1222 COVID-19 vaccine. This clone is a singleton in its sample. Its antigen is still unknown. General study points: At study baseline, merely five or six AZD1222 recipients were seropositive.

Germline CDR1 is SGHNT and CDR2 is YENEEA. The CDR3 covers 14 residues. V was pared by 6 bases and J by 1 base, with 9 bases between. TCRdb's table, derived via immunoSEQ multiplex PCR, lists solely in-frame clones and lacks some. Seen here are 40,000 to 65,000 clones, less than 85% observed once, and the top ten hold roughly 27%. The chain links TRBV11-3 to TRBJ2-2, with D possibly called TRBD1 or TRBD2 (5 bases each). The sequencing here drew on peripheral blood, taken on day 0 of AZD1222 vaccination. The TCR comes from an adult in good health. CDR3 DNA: TGTGCCAGCAGGGGACGGGTGAACACCGGGGAGCTGTTTTTT. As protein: CASRGRVNTGELFF. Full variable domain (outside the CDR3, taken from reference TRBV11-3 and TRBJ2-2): EAGVVQSPRYKIIEKKQPVAFWCNPISGHNTLYWYLQNLGQGPELLIRYENEEAVDDSQLPKDRFSAERLKGVDSTLKIQPAELGDSAVYLCASRGRVNTGELFFGEGSRLTVL.